Shown below are 22 T cell receptor beta chains from a single sample sequenced in a study of CD8 T cells in Susac syndrome. About 0.5 to 1 ug RNA was reverse transcribed with random hexamers. TCRdb independently ran MiXCR on the immunoSEQ multiplex PCR reads; one entry per CDR3 protein. The sample includes around 200,000 distinct CDR3 sequences, 95% of them seen just once. The sequenced sample consisted of CD4+ T cells from PBMCs. The source of these receptors is a human donor in good health.

The chain uses TRBV3-1 and TRBJ1-5; D is unresolved. The germline V and J ends were trimmed by 0 bases and 8 bases, with 8 bases remaining between them. The CDR3 sequence is 13 residues long. The germline CDR1 and CDR2 sequences are LGHDT and YNNKEL (reference sequence). The chain's CDR3 is CASSQERGEPQHF. For the CDR3, the DNA is TGTGCCAGCAGCCAAGAACGGGGTGAGCCCCAGCATTTT.

V gene TRBV29-1 combines with J gene TRBJ2-5; D uncertain. The germline gives CDR1 SQVTM, CDR2 ANQGSEA. The CDR3 length is 11 residues. Trimming removed 5 bases from V and 5 bases from J, with 9 bases in between. CDR3 sequence reads: CSVSKAETQYF. As DNA, the CDR3 is TGCAGCGTTTCCAAGGCGGAGACCCAGTACTTC. The whole variable domain, remainder taken from reference TRBV29-1 and TRBJ2-5, is SAVISQKPSRDICQRGTSLTIQCQVDSQVTMMFWYRQQPGQSLTLIATANQGSEATYESGFVIDKFPISRPNLTFSTLTVSNMSPEDSSIYLCSVSKAETQYFGPGTRLLVL.

This chain joins TRBV3-1 and TRBJ2-4, with D possibly matching TRBD1 (5 bases). The length of the CDR3 is 15 residues. V dropped 3 bases and J dropped 0 bases, with 9 bases sitting between them. Looked up from germline, CDR1 is LGHDT and CDR2 is YNNKEL (reference sequence). CDR3 coding DNA: TGTGCCAGCAGCCACTCAGGGTTAGCCAAAAACATTCAGTACTTC. The encoded protein is CASSHSGLAKNIQYF.

The chain employs TRBV29-1 and TRBJ1-4, with 9 bases lining up with TRBD1. This CDR3 comprises 12 residues. Looked up from germline, CDR1 is SQVTM and CDR2 is ANQGSEA. Trimming cost V 5 bases and J 10 bases; bases outside gene matches: 5. CDR3 in DNA: TGCAGCGTTACAGGGGGCAGCGGAAAACTGTTTTTT. Its protein is CSVTGGSGKLFF.

J is TRBJ2-1 and V is TRBV4-3, with D hard to call. Per germline, CDR1 LGHNA and CDR2 YSLEER. The CDR3 has 15 residues. Between the trimmed V and J ends, which lost 0 bases and 7 bases, there was a span of 13 bases. CDR3 DNA: TGCGCCAGCAGCCAAGAGGTAGGCATTTGGAATGAGCAGTTCTTC. It translates to CASSQEVGIWNEQFF.

The rearrangement links TRBV9 to TRBJ2-5, with D unresolved. V lost 0 bases to trimming and J lost 2 bases, with 11 bases between them. This CDR3 comprises 15 residues. Germline V CDR1 and CDR2: SGDLS, YYNGEE. This chain's CDR3 is CASSVGQIIQETQYF. As DNA, the CDR3 is TGTGCCAGCAGCGTAGGCCAAATAATACAAGAGACCCAGTACTTC.

V usage is TRBV3-1 and J usage is TRBJ2-6; D possibly corresponds to TRBD2 (6 bases). Per the germline V gene, CDR1 is LGHDT and CDR2 is YNNKEL (reference sequence). This CDR3 is 17 amino acids long. Trimming removed 3 bases from V and 0 bases from J, with 12 bases in between. The CDR3 sequence is CASSHPGLISGANVLTF. The CDR3 coding sequence is TGTGCCAGCAGCCACCCGGGACTGATCTCTGGGGCCAACGTCCTGACTTTC.

CDR3 sequence reads: CSVAGTKYSGANVLTF. The CDR3 DNA is TGCAGCGTGGCCGGGACGAAATACTCTGGGGCCAACGTCCTGACTTTC. The gene calls are TRBV29-1 and TRBJ2-6, with D perhaps given as TRBD1 or TRBD2 (5 bases each). Germline CDR1 SQVTM, CDR2 ANQGSEA. CDR3 length: 16 amino acids. The V gene lost 6 bases and the J gene lost 0 bases, with 15 bases spanning the gap.

The rearrangement links TRBV30 to TRBJ1-1, with TRBD1 identical over 8 bases. Germline V lookup: CDR1 GTSNPN, CDR2 SVGIG (reference sequence). CDR3 length equals 14 residues. Trimming cost V 5 bases and J 4 bases; bases outside gene matches: 9. The CDR3 reads CAWVPRTGSTEAFF. DNA for the CDR3: TGTGCCTGGGTCCCCCGGACAGGGTCCACTGAAGCTTTCTTT.

This rearrangement joins TRBV20-1 to TRBJ2-3; D call uncertain. Germline loops: CDR1 DFQATT, CDR2 SNEGSKA (reference sequence). The CDR3 runs 11 residues. Trimming stripped 7 bases from V and 9 bases from J, with 14 bases between. DNA of the CDR3: TGCAGTGGCCCGTTTCAGTCGACGCAGTATTTT. It codes for CSGPFQSTQYF.

The chain recombines TRBV3-1 with TRBJ1-1; TRBD1 might be the D (5 bases). From germline, CDR1 is LGHDT and CDR2 YNNKEL (reference sequence). Trimming shortened V by 1 base and J by 10 bases, and 19 bases separated the two germline ends. The CDR3 has 15 amino acids. This CDR3 is CASSQVAGRETIAFF. CDR3 in DNA: TGTGCCAGCAGCCAAGTCGCGGGACGGGAAACAATAGCTTTCTTT.

This clonotype was detected once. This chain uses TRBV12-3 or TRBV12-4 with TRBJ2-7; D unresolved. The CDR3 totals 13 residues. V dropped 6 bases and J dropped 3 bases, with 12 bases sitting between them. In DNA form, the CDR3 reads TGTGCCAGCAGGCCTGGACGATTCTACGAGCAGTACTTC. It translates to CASRPGRFYEQYF.

This sequence joins TRBV7-8 and TRBJ1-5; 8 nucleotides line up with TRBD1. Germline V gives CDR1 SGHVS, CDR2 FQNEAQ. The CDR3 is made up of 17 amino acids. V was pared by 3 bases and J by 1 base, with 8 bases of the junction left unmatched. CDR3: CASSFWRTGSSNQPQHF. CDR3 sequence (DNA): TGTGCCAGCAGCTTTTGGCGGACAGGGTCGAGCAATCAGCCCCAGCATTTT.

This sequence joins TRBV3-1 and TRBJ2-7, with 7 bases aligning to TRBD1. The CDR3 sequence is 13 residues long. CDR1 and CDR2 (germline): LGHDT, YNNKEL (reference sequence). V shed 3 bases, J shed 6 bases, and the junction held 5 bases outside the gene matches. Here the CDR3 reads CASSHASGGEQYF. CDR3 bases: TGTGCCAGCAGCCATGCGTCAGGGGGCGAGCAGTACTTC.

This clonotype appeared once. The V call is TRBV24-1, the J call TRBJ2-2; 7 nucleotides agree with TRBD1. V was clipped by 5 bases and J by 3 bases; unmatched bases: 5. CDR3 length: 15 residues. Germline-derived CDR1 and CDR2 are KGHDR and SFDVKD. The CDR3 reads CATSGYRGDTGELFF. The DNA of the CDR3 is TGTGCCACCAGTGGTTACAGGGGAGACACCGGGGAGCTGTTTTTT.

The chain carries TRBV15 and TRBJ2-5, with 12 positions matching TRBD2. CDR3 length: 16 residues. The V gene end was trimmed by 4 bases and the J gene end by 1 base; junction bases not matched to a gene: 4. Germline V gene data show CDR1 as LNHNV and CDR2 as YYDKDF (reference sequence). The CDR3 sequence: CATSKGTSGLQETQYF. The CDR3 bases are TGTGCCACCAGCAAAGGGACTAGCGGGCTCCAAGAGACCCAGTACTTC.

The chain joins TRBV20-1 to TRBJ1-2; D possibly corresponds to TRBD1 (5 bases). This CDR3 contains 12 residues. V lost 6 bases to trimming and J lost 9 bases, with 17 bases between them. Germline V gene sequence: CDR1 DFQATT, CDR2 SNEGSKA (reference sequence). For the CDR3, the DNA is TGCAGTGCCCAGCTCAGGGAGGTGAGCTACACCTTC. Protein product: CSAQLREVSYTF.

The rearrangement joins TRBV6-5 to TRBJ2-5, with D uncertain. V lost 7 bases and J 4 bases, leaving 7 bases between the germline ends. The length of the CDR3 is 11 residues. Germline V gives CDR1 MNHEY, CDR2 SVGAGI. This CDR3 is CASTRLETQYF. The CDR3 DNA follows: TGTGCCAGCACACGACTAGAGACCCAGTACTTC.

The genes are TRBV3-1 and TRBJ1-1; D gene unclear. V lost 2 bases and J 10 bases, leaving 11 bases between the germline ends. CDR1 is LGHDT and CDR2 is YNNKEL in the germline V gene (reference sequence). The CDR3 has 12 residues. The CDR3 is CASSQIEGRAFF. The CDR3 region has the DNA TGTGCCAGCAGCCAAATCGAGGGTAGAGCTTTCTTT.

This clonotype was seen only once. The rearrangement links TRBV7-9 to TRBJ1-5; D is unclear. Between the trimmed V and J ends, which lost 5 bases and 7 bases, there was a span of 12 bases. Germline V gene lookup returns CDR1 SEHNR and CDR2 FQNEAQ (reference sequence). The CDR3 sequence is 13 residues long. The DNA for the CDR3 is TGTGCCAGCAGCCTCACTATGGGGCAGCCCCAGCATTTT. Its protein is CASSLTMGQPQHF.

The chain couples TRBV29-1 to TRBJ1-2; D not certain. Trimming removed 4 bases at V and 4 bases at J, with 13 bases between. The CDR3 contains 13 residues. Germline V gene sequence: CDR1 SQVTM, CDR2 ANQGSEA. CDR3 region: CSVGVLGTYGYTF. The CDR3 nucleotides read TGCAGCGTTGGGGTCTTGGGCACCTATGGCTACACCTTC.

This clonotype was recorded once. The chain links TRBV2 to TRBJ1-1; D remains unclear. Per the germline V gene, CDR1 is SNHLY and CDR2 is FYNNEI. The CDR3 has 11 residues. The V gene lost 2 bases and the J gene lost 11 bases, with 9 bases spanning the gap. The CDR3 region is CASSERNRAFF. The CDR3 coding sequence is TGTGCCAGCAGTGAACGGAACCGGGCTTTCTTT. Based on the CDR3 plus reference TRBV2 and TRBJ1-1, the full variable domain is EPEVTQTPSHQVTQMGQEVILRCVPISNHLYFYWYRQILGQKVEFLVSFYNNEISEKSEIFDDQFSVERPDGSNFTLKIRSTKLEDSAMYFCASSERNRAFFGQGTRLTVV.